This passage covers 8 T cell receptor beta chains from one sample sequenced in a study of T cell repertoires in cytomegalovirus infection. Using its own MiXCR run on the reads, TCRdb lists one record per CDR3 protein. The table shows 650,000 to 900,000 distinct CDR3 sequences, with over 25% occurring only once. No cognate antigen is known for these TCRs. Sequencing used cultured CD8+ T cells from PBMCs, obtained from culture after CMV antigen stimulation. Receptors were obtained from a human donor in good health (CMV status not recorded). Some clones in this sample may be carry-over from other donors' samples.

The chain combines TRBV7-6 with TRBJ1-3; D unresolved. From germline, CDR1 is SGHVS and CDR2 FNYEAQ. V gave up 5 bases and J gave up 2 bases, with 13 bases separating them. The CDR3 extends over 15 amino acids. DNA for the CDR3: TGTGCCAGCAGCCCTTGGCCCGGGGCTGGAAACACCATATATTTT. This codes for CASSPWPGAGNTIYF.

This clonotype was seen repeatedly, ten times or more. The V gene is TRBV5-1, the J gene TRBJ2-4; TRBD1 matches at 10 bases. The CDR3 has 16 amino acids. Germline-derived CDR1 and CDR2 are SGHRS and YFSETQ. V lost 0 bases to trimming and J lost 7 bases; unmatched junction nucleotides: 7. The CDR3 here is CASSLVRDRGLNIQYF. CDR3 nucleotide sequence: TGCGCCAGCAGCTTGGTCCGGGACAGGGGATTGAACATTCAGTACTTC. Together with reference TRBV5-1 and TRBJ2-4, the CDR3 gives the full variable domain: KAGVTQTPRYLIKTRGQQVTLSCSPISGHRSVSWYQQTPGQGLQFLFEYFSETQRNKGNFPGRFSGRQFSNSRSEMNVSTLELGDSALYLCASSLVRDRGLNIQYFGAGTRLSVL.

This clonotype has a count of ten or more. This chain joins TRBV6-6 and TRBJ2-7; D call uncertain. Germline assignment: CDR1 MNHNY and CDR2 SVGAGI (reference sequence). The length of the CDR3 is 13 residues. Trimming pared 0 bases from V and 1 base from J, leaving 4 bases between. The CDR3: CASSYSGSYEQYV. Here the CDR3 DNA reads TGTGCCAGCAGTTACTCGGGGTCCTACGAGCAGTACGTC.

This chain uses TRBV2 with TRBJ2-2; 9 bases match TRBD1. The CDR3 spans 15 residues. Losses at the gene ends were 6 bases for V and 1 base for J; bases not matched to a gene: 3. CDR1 is SNHLY, CDR2 FYNNEI, per germline. CDR3 DNA: TGTGCCAGCAGAGGGACAGGGCTGAACACCGGGGAGCTGTTTTTT. Translated, it gives CASRGTGLNTGELFF.

This clonotype has a handful of counts. The chain employs TRBV5-4 and TRBJ1-6, with TRBD1 as a possible D gene (5 bases). Germline values: CDR1 SGHNT, CDR2 YYREEE (reference sequence). The CDR3 runs 15 residues. V lost 1 base, J lost 10 bases, and 15 bases lay in between. CDR3 residues: CASSLLPGWGSPLHF. In DNA form, the CDR3 reads TGTGCCAGCAGCTTGTTGCCAGGGTGGGGATCACCCCTCCACTTT. The whole variable domain, remainder taken from reference TRBV5-4 and TRBJ1-6, is ETGVTQSPTHLIKTRGQQVTLRCSSQSGHNTVSWYQQALGQGPQFIFQYYREEENGRGNFPPRFSGLQFPNYSSELNVNALELDDSALYLCASSLLPGWGSPLHFGNGTRLTVT.

As to this clonotype: A read error is possible here, since a much larger clone lies one base away. CDR3 sequence: CVSSLGLAGAANGQYF. CDR3 DNA: TGTGTCAGCAGCTTGGGACTAGCGGGGGCCGCTAACGGGCAGTACTTC. This rearrangement joins TRBV7-6 to TRBJ2-7; 14 positions match TRBD2. Germline CDR1 and CDR2: SGHVS and FNYEAQ. The CDR3 has 16 residues.

The rearrangement joins TRBV4-3 to TRBJ1-1, with unresolved D. CDR3 length: 15 residues. Trimming stripped 3 bases from V and 3 bases from J, with 14 bases between. The V gene's germline CDR1 is LGHNA and CDR2 YSLEER. CDR3 loop: CASSHKVPGDTEAFF. The CDR3 DNA reads TGCGCCAGCAGCCATAAGGTCCCGGGAGACACTGAAGCTTTCTTT.

The chain uses TRBV12-3 or TRBV12-4 and TRBJ2-1; no clear D gene. Trimming took 3 bases from V and 8 from J, leaving 14 bases between them. The CDR3 contains 14 residues. The CDR3 loop is CASSFLTAQDEQFF. The DNA for the CDR3 is TGTGCCAGCAGTTTCCTCACAGCCCAGGATGAGCAGTTCTTC.